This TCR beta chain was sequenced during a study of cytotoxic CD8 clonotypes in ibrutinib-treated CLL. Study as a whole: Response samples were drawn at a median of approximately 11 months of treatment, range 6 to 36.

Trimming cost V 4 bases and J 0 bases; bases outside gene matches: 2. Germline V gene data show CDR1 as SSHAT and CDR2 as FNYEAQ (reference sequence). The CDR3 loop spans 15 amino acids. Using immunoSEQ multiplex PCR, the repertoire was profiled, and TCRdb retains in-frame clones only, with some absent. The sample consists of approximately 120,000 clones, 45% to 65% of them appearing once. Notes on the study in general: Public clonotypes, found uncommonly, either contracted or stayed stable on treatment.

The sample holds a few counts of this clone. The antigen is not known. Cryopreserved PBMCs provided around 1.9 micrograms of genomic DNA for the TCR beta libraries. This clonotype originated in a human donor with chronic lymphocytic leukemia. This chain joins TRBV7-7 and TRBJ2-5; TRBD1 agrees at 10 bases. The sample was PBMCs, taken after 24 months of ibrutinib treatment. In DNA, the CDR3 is TGTGCCAGCAGCTGGACAGGGGGGGACCAAGAGACCCAGTACTTC. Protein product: CASSWTGGDQETQYF.